Only one count was recorded for the clone carrying this TCR beta chain. Its antigen is unidentified. The data derive from a study of T-cell memory formation after mild COVID-19. About the research overall: TCR clusters largely stayed donor specific. Study findings and constraints: Clones shrinking from day 15 to 85 showed even CD4/CD8 mixes; later expanders tilted CD4+.

Sample barcodes and UMIs were carried by the TCR alpha and TCR beta cDNA libraries that 5'RACE generated with constant-segment primers. Each CDR3 protein gets one entry after TCRdb re-called the 5' RACE reads with MiXCR. Of 500,000 to 600,000 distinct CDR3 sequences listed, 15% to 20% are singletons. This receptor was identified in an adult woman who had mild COVID-19 (a few samples of this study predate the infection). Cell type and time point are not known. The sequenced sample was PBMCs or a T cell subset sorted from them (not recorded which).

The CDR3, as DNA: TGTGCCAGCAGCCAAGAATGGGGCCGAGGAAGTGATGGCTACACCTTC. It specifies CASSQEWGRGSDGYTF. The chain is built from TRBV4-2 and TRBJ1-2; D may be TRBD1 (5 bases). V lost 0 bases and J 6 bases, leaving 17 bases between the germline ends. Germline loops: CDR1 LGHNA, CDR2 YNFKEQ. This CDR3 is 16 amino acids long.